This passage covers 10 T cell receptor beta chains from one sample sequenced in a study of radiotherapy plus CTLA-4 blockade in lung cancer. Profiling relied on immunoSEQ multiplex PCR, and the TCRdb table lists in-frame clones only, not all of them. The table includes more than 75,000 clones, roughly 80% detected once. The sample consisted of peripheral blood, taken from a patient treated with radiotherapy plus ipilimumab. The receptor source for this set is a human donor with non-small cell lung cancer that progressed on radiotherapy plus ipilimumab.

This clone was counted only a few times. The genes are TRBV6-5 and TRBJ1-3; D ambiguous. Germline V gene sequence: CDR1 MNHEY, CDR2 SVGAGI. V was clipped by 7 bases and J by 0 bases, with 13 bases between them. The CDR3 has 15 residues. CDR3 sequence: CASKSDANSGNTIYF. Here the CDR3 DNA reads TGTGCCAGCAAATCGGACGCGAACTCTGGAAACACCATATATTTT.

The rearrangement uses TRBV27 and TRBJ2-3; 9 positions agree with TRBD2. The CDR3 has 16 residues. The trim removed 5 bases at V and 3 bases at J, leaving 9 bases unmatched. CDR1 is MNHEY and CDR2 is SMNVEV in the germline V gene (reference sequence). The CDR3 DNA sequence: TGTGCCAGCAGTCCATATCTAGCGGGGAGTACAGATACGCAGTATTTT. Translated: CASSPYLAGSTDTQYF.

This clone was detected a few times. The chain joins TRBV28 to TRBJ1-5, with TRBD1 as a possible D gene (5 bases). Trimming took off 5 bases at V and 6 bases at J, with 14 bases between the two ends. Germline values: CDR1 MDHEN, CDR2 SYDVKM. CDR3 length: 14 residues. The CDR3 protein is CASSGGGAGQPQHF. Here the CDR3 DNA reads TGTGCCAGCAGTGGTGGGGGAGCGGGTCAGCCCCAGCATTTT.

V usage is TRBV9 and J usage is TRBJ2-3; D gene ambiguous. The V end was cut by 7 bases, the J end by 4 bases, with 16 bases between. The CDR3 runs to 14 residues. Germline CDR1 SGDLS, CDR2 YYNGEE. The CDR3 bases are TGTGCCAGCGGATGGGAAAGTTCGGCAGATACGCAGTATTTT. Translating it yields CASGWESSADTQYF. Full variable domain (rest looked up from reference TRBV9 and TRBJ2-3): DSGVTQTPKHLITATGQRVTLRCSPRSGDLSVYWYQQSLDQGLQFLIQYYNGEERAKGNILERFSAQQFPDLHSELNLSSLELGDSALYFCASGWESSADTQYFGPGTRLTVL.

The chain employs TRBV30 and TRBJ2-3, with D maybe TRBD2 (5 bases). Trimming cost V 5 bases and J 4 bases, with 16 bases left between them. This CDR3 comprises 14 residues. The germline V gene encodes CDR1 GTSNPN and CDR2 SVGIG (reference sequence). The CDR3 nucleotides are TGTGCCTGGCTTAGAGGGAGCGTCTCAGATACGCAGTATTTT. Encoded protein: CAWLRGSVSDTQYF.

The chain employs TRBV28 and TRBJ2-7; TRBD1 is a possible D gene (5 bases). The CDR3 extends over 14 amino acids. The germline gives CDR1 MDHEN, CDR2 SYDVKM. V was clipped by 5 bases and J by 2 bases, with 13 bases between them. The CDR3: CASSNKGIPYEQYV. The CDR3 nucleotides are TGTGCCAGCAGTAACAAGGGGATTCCCTACGAGCAGTACGTC.

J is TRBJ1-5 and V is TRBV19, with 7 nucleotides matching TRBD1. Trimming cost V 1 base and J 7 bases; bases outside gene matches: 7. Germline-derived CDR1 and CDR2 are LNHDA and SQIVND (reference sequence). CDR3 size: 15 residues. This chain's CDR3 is CASSIGLQGRQPQHF. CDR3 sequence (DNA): TGTGCCAGTAGTATAGGGCTACAGGGGCGGCAGCCCCAGCATTTT.

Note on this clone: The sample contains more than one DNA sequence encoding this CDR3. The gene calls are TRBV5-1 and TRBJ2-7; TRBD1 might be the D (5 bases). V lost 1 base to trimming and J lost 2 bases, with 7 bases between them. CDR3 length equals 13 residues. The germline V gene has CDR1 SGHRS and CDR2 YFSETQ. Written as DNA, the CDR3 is TGCGCCAGCAGCTTGACAGGAACCTACGAGCAGTACTTC. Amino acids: CASSLTGTYEQYF.

CDR3: CAWKGSGETQYF. The CDR3 DNA is TGTGCCTGGAAGGGTAGCGGAGAGACCCAGTACTTC. The gene calls are TRBV30 and TRBJ2-5; possible D gene TRBD2, 6 bases. From germline, CDR1 is GTSNPN and CDR2 SVGIG (reference sequence). V gave up 4 bases and J gave up 4 bases, with 10 bases separating them. The CDR3 length is 12 residues.

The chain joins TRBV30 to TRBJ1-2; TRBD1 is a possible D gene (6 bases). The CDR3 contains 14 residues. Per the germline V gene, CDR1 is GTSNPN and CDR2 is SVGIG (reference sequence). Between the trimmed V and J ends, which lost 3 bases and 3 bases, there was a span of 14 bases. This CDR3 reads CAWRPGTIHYGYTF. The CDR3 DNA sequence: TGTGCCTGGAGACCCGGGACAATACACTATGGCTACACCTTC.